The 25 T cell receptor beta chains below all came from one sample that was sequenced in a study of T-cell reconstitution after alpha-beta-depleted transplantation in children. Preparation of the TCRbeta library used unique molecular identifiers. Each CDR3 protein is one row after TCRdb ran MiXCR on the PCR reads. The table has around 180,000 distinct CDR3 sequences, 11% seen once; the top ten hold about 12%. The sequences come from PBMCs, collected before TCRalphabeta/CD19-depleted stem cell transplant. These receptors were collected from a boy aged 2 to 10 with acute myeloid leukemia, due to receive a stem cell transplant.

The table lists this clonotype with many counts. V is TRBV12-3 or TRBV12-4 and J is TRBJ2-2; D call uncertain. V was clipped by 6 bases and J by 6 bases, with 11 bases between them. The CDR3 extends over 13 amino acids. In nucleotides, the CDR3 is TGTGCCAGCAGCCTCCACCAGGCCGGGGAGCTGTTTTTT. Its protein product is CASSLHQAGELFF.

There are many counts of this clonotype. The rearrangement joins TRBV10-3 to TRBJ2-7; D uncertain. V was pared by 5 bases and J by 0 bases, with 8 bases between. Germline V gene lookup returns CDR1 ENHRY and CDR2 SYGVKD. The CDR3 is 13 amino acids. CDR3 region: CAISFGDSYEQYF. The CDR3 nucleotides read TGTGCCATCAGTTTTGGCGACTCCTACGAGCAGTACTTC.

The chain employs TRBV30 and TRBJ2-1, with unresolved D. Germline CDR1 is GTSNPN and CDR2 is SVGIG (reference sequence). V was shortened by 0 bases and J by 1 base, with 16 bases between the two germline ends. The CDR3 is 17 amino acids. DNA of the CDR3: TGTGCCTGGAGTGTCGCCATCTCCTGGGGTTCCTACAATGAGCAGTTCTTC. This encodes CAWSVAISWGSYNEQFF.

In its sample, this clonotype was seen many times. The chain couples TRBV25-1 to TRBJ2-7, with D tentatively TRBD1 (6 bases). Trimming removed 3 bases from V and 0 bases from J, with 9 bases in between. This CDR3 has 14 residues. Germline V CDR1 and CDR2: MGHDK, SYGVNS. In DNA form, the CDR3 reads TGTGCCAGCAGTGACCCAGGGGACTCCTACGAGCAGTACTTC. This gives the protein CASSDPGDSYEQYF.

By proportion, this clonotype is medium-sized (0.01 to 0.1%). The rearrangement uses TRBV18 and TRBJ2-1, with 7 bases matching TRBD2. J gave up 10 bases and V 6 bases, and 3 bases lay outside the gene matches. The CDR3 has 11 amino acids. The germline V gene has CDR1 KGHSH and CDR2 LQKENI. In nucleotides, the CDR3 is TGTGCCAGCTCGACTAGCCACGAGCAGTTCTTC. Translated: CASSTSHEQFF.

This clonotype was counted ten times or more. This chain links TRBV5-1 with TRBJ1-1; D is unclear. Germline loops: CDR1 SGHRS, CDR2 YFSETQ. The ends were cut back, 2 bases at V and 2 bases at J, with 7 bases in the middle. The CDR3 is 13 amino acids. The chain's CDR3 is CASSFGFNTEAFF. DNA for the CDR3: TGCGCCAGCAGCTTCGGCTTCAACACTGAAGCTTTCTTT.

This clonotype was found many times. The V and J genes are TRBV20-1 and TRBJ2-3; 7 bases are a match to TRBD2. The CDR3 has 15 amino acids. Germline CDR1 is DFQATT and CDR2 is SNEGSKA (reference sequence). V lost 5 bases, J lost 7 bases, and 15 bases stayed unmatched. Here the CDR3 reads CSAPISPGLLNTQYF. As DNA, the CDR3 is TGCAGTGCTCCTATCTCCCCGGGACTACTTAATACGCAGTATTTT.

Turning to this clonotype: Being one base from a much bigger clone, this may be a read error. The chain links TRBV7-2 to TRBJ2-7; 9 positions match TRBD2. The germline V gene has CDR1 SGHTA and CDR2 FQGNSA. With 3 bases clipped from V and 3 bases from J, the junction kept 6 bases outside the gene matches. The CDR3 loop spans 15 amino acids. The CDR3 loop reads CASSFVAGADYEQYV. The CDR3 DNA follows: TGTGCCAGCAGCTTTGTAGCGGGGGCTGACTACGAGCAGTACGTC.

This clonotype showed up just a few times. The chain has TRBV29-1 and TRBJ1-1; 8 nucleotides align to TRBD1. Germline V lookup: CDR1 SQVTM, CDR2 ANQGSEA. With V trimmed by 7 bases and J by 4 bases, 5 bases remained unmatched. This CDR3 has 12 residues. CDR3 in amino acids: CSGTGLGTEAFF. The CDR3 DNA sequence: TGCAGCGGGACAGGGTTGGGCACTGAAGCTTTCTTT.

This clonotype came up many times. This chain connects TRBV20-1 to TRBJ2-1, with D perhaps TRBD1 or TRBD2 (5 bases each). V was shortened by 6 bases and J by 4 bases, with 16 bases between the two germline ends. From germline, CDR1 is DFQATT and CDR2 SNEGSKA (reference sequence). The CDR3 totals 14 residues. The CDR3 loop reads CSAERSRGYNEQFF. The DNA for the CDR3 is TGCAGTGCCGAGAGGTCGAGGGGTTACAATGAGCAGTTCTTC.

Here the CDR3 reads CASTWFGGSTGELFF. The CDR3 DNA sequence: TGTGCCAGCACTTGGTTCGGCGGGAGTACCGGGGAGCTGTTTTTT. This chain connects TRBV7-9 to TRBJ2-2; 7 bases agree with TRBD2. CDR1 is SEHNR, CDR2 FQNEAQ, per germline (reference sequence). Trimming at V came to 7 bases and at J to 5 bases, leaving 10 bases not matched to a gene. The CDR3 consists of 15 residues. Full variable domain (remainder filled in from reference TRBV7-9 and TRBJ2-2): DTGVSQNPRHKITKRGQNVTFRCDPISEHNRLYWYRQTLGQGPEFLTYFQNEAQLEKSRLLSDRFSAERPKGSFSTLEIQRTEQGDSAMYLCASTWFGGSTGELFFGEGSRLTVL.

This clonotype has a count of ten or more. The chain combines TRBV6-2 or TRBV6-3 with TRBJ2-1; 13 bases are a match to TRBD2. CDR3 length: 14 amino acids. Losses at the gene ends were 7 bases for V and 15 bases for J; bases not matched to a gene: 12. Per germline, CDR1 MNHEY and CDR2 SVGEGT. The CDR3, as DNA: TGTGCCAGCACCCGTACCGGGACTAGCGGGACGGCGTTCTTC. As protein: CASTRTGTSGTAFF.

This clonotype was recorded at least ten times. The CDR3 DNA sequence: TGTGCCAGCAGTTACGATGGGGGGCGTAACTATGGCTACACCTTC. This encodes CASSYDGGRNYGYTF. The genes are TRBV6-5 and TRBJ1-2; D perhaps matches TRBD1 (6 bases). Germline V lookup: CDR1 MNHEY, CDR2 SVGAGI. The CDR3 is 15 amino acids. Trimming shortened V by 2 bases and J by 1 base, and 11 bases separated the two germline ends.

This clonotype was detected many times. This sequence joins TRBV5-1 and TRBJ1-5; D is perhaps TRBD1 (5 bases). CDR3 size: 14 residues. Germline V CDR1 and CDR2: SGHRS, YFSETQ. Trimming stripped 1 base from V and 7 bases from J, with 12 bases between. This CDR3 reads CASSLTGIEQPQHF. DNA for the CDR3: TGCGCCAGCAGCTTGACAGGTATCGAACAGCCCCAGCATTTT.

Ten or more counts support this clonotype. V and J are TRBV27 and TRBJ2-3; TRBD2 aligns across 10 bases. Germline V lookup: CDR1 MNHEY, CDR2 SMNVEV (reference sequence). CDR3 length: 15 residues. The J segment lost 9 bases and the V segment lost 1 base, leaving 7 bases of the junction unmatched. CDR3 residues: CASSLFTSGDKTQYF. CDR3 coding DNA: TGTGCCAGCAGTTTATTTACTAGCGGGGACAAGACGCAGTATTTT.

In this sample, this clonotype turned up many times. The rearrangement joins TRBV6-1 to TRBJ1-2; D uncertain. V gave up 7 bases and J gave up 4 bases, with 19 bases separating them. The CDR3 sequence is 15 residues long. Germline CDR1 MNHNS, CDR2 SASEGT. This CDR3 is CASTHGAEGSYGYTF. In DNA form, the CDR3 reads TGTGCCAGCACCCACGGAGCCGAGGGTAGCTATGGCTACACCTTC.

This clonotype was seen ten or more times. The rearrangement links TRBV20-1 to TRBJ1-2; D is perhaps TRBD1 (5 bases). Germline CDR1 and CDR2: DFQATT and SNEGSKA (reference sequence). Trimming removed 1 base at V and 1 base at J, with 16 bases between. The CDR3 contains 16 residues. Written as DNA, the CDR3 is TGCAGTGCTAGAGGAGGCAGGGACTCAATTAACTATGGCTACACCTTC. Amino acid sequence: CSARGGRDSINYGYTF.

This clonotype was counted ten times or more. J is TRBJ1-1 and V is TRBV5-1; D is uncertain. Per germline, CDR1 SGHRS and CDR2 YFSETQ. V dropped 0 bases and J dropped 4 bases, with 13 bases sitting between them. CDR3 length equals 15 residues. In nucleotides, the CDR3 is TGCGCCAGCAGCTTGGTAGACACCCGGAGCACTGAAGCTTTCTTT. It is translated as CASSLVDTRSTEAFF.

A few counts support this clonotype. The gene calls are TRBV18 and TRBJ2-1; 10 bases line up with TRBD2. V trimming: 0 bases; J trimming: 7 bases; junction bases outside the gene matches: 3. Germline-derived CDR1 and CDR2 are KGHSH and LQKENI. The CDR3 sequence is 15 residues long. The CDR3 sequence is CASSPPAGGLNEQFF. DNA for the CDR3: TGTGCCAGCTCACCACCAGCGGGAGGGTTGAATGAGCAGTTCTTC.

The table lists this clonotype with many counts. The chain carries TRBV6-2 or TRBV6-3 and TRBJ2-2; TRBD1 might be the D (6 bases). Germline V CDR1 and CDR2: MNHEY, SVGEGT. The CDR3 consists of 18 residues. Trimming removed 2 bases from V and 3 bases from J, with 19 bases in between. Here the CDR3 reads CASSYPRGGTLDTGELFF. DNA of the CDR3: TGTGCCAGCAGTTACCCCAGAGGTGGGACACTAGACACCGGGGAGCTGTTTTTT.

At least ten counts were recorded for this clonotype. The V and J genes are TRBV12-3 or TRBV12-4 and TRBJ1-5; D not resolved. Trimming shortened V by 5 bases and J by 11 bases, and 13 bases separated the two germline ends. The CDR3 contains 12 residues. The CDR3 here is CASSNLFGAQHF. In DNA, the CDR3 is TGTGCCAGCAGTAACCTCTTTGGGGCCCAGCATTTT.

Comments on this clonotype: The junction differs from germline at one of its ends, possibly a read error. The rearrangement links TRBV2 to TRBJ1-5; D gene unclear. The germline V gene encodes CDR1 SNHLY and CDR2 FYNNEI. This CDR3 is 18 amino acids long. The CDR3 here is CTSSRDREDVWDNQPQHF. CDR3 nucleotide sequence: TGTACCAGCAGCCGGGATAGGGAGGATGTATGGGACAATCAGCCCCAGCATTTT.

This clonotype was counted at least ten times. CDR3 coding DNA: TGTGCCAGCAGCTCCCTAGCGGGGGGTTACAATGAGCAGTTCTTC. Translated: CASSSLAGGYNEQFF. The gene calls are TRBV7-2 and TRBJ2-1; TRBD2 matches 11 bases. J gave up 4 bases and V 4 bases, and 3 bases lay outside the gene matches. This CDR3 is 15 amino acids long. CDR1 and CDR2 (germline): SGHTA, FQGNSA. Looking up the rest from reference TRBV7-2 and TRBJ2-1 gives the full variable domain: GAGVSQSPSNKVTEKGKDVELRCDPISGHTALYWYRQSLGQGLEFLIYFQGNSAPDKSGLPSDRFSAERTGGSVSTLTIQRTQQEDSAVYLCASSSLAGGYNEQFFGPGTRLTVL.

This clonotype was seen repeatedly, ten times or more. V usage is TRBV20-1 and J usage is TRBJ2-7; 10 bases line up with TRBD2. Germline V gene data show CDR1 as DFQATT and CDR2 as SNEGSKA (reference sequence). After removal of 5 bases from V and 2 bases from J, the junction contained 3 bases not matched to a gene. This CDR3 comprises 13 residues. DNA for the CDR3: TGCAGTGCTGCCGGGACTAGCGCCTACGAGCAGTACTTC. Translated, it gives CSAAGTSAYEQYF.

This clonotype was seen at least ten times. The chain links TRBV29-1 to TRBJ2-4; D is possibly TRBD2 (6 bases). There are 15 residues in the CDR3. Trimming left V 0 bases short and J 1 base short, with 10 bases between. In germline, CDR1 is SQVTM, CDR2 ANQGSEA. The CDR3 bases are TGCAGCGTTGAAGAAGTCCGGGGGGCCAAAAACATTCAGTACTTC. Protein product: CSVEEVRGAKNIQYF.